This is a list of T cell receptor beta chains from one sample in a study of blood T cell repertoires in COVID-19. Generated by immunoSEQ multiplex PCR, the TCRdb table keeps only in-frame clones and is missing some. The sample comprises tens of thousands of clones, just under 85% of which are singletons, and 5.4% rests with the top ten. Sequencing input: peripheral blood. All receptors come from a man aged 50 to 60 with active COVID-19. Both conserved end residues are part of each CDR3. The D gene is left open where the match is weak. Clone size is given for some rows only: seen once, a few or many times, or a class if the clone is expanded.

-,14,TRBV6-5,TRBJ2-7,-,TGTGCCAGCAGCCCAGGGGAAGGGGGCTACGAGCAGTACTTC,CASSPGEGGYEQYF
-,13,TRBV5-6,TRBJ2-2,-,TGTGCCAGCAGCCCCCCCGGGGGTGGGGAGCTGTTTTTT,CASSPPGGGELFF
-,18,TRBV24-1,TRBJ2-5,TRBD2,TGTGCCACCAGTGATCGGGCTAGCGGGAGGGGAGGGACGGAGACCCAGTACTTC,CATSDRASGRGGTETQYF
-,15,TRBV27,TRBJ1-5,-,TGTGCCAGCAGTTCGACAGGAGATAGCAATCAGCCCCAGCATTTT,CASSSTGDSNQPQHF
-,16,TRBV28,TRBJ1-5,-,TGTGCCAGCTTTAGGATGCAGGGGAAGGGCAATCAGCCCCAGCATTTT,CASFRMQGKGNQPQHF
-,15,TRBV11-3,TRBJ1-1,-,TGTGCCAGCAGCTACTGGACGGACAAGAACACTGAAGCTTTCTTT,CASSYWTDKNTEAFF
-,13,TRBV7-9,TRBJ2-7,-,TGTGCCAGCAGCTTAGACATATCCTACGAGCAGTACTTC,CASSLDISYEQYF
-,15,TRBV3-1/TRBV3-2,TRBJ1-2,TRBD1,TGTGCCAGCAGCTACCGGGACAGGGTCACCTATGGCTACACCTTC,CASSYRDRVTYGYTF
few,13,TRBV6-2/TRBV6-3,TRBJ2-7,-,TGTGCCAGCAGTACAGGGTACTCCTACGAGCAGTACTTC,CASSTGYSYEQYF
-,16,TRBV5-1,TRBJ2-2,TRBD2,TGCGCCAGCAGCTTGGACCCGCGGGGGGCGGTCGGGGAGCTGTTTTTT,CASSLDPRGAVGELFF
-,16,TRBV5-6,TRBJ2-2,TRBD1,TGTGCCAGCAGCCGAGGACAGGGGATAGACACCGGGGAGCTGTTTTTT,CASSRGQGIDTGELFF
-,14,TRBV6-5,TRBJ1-2,TRBD1,TGTGCCAGCAGGACGGGGGACAGTAACTATGGCTACACCTTC,CASRTGDSNYGYTF
-,15,TRBV9,TRBJ2-2,TRBD1,TGTGCCAGCAGTCTGACAGGGGGGCACACCGGGGAGCTGTTTTTT,CASSLTGGHTGELFF
-,15,TRBV7-9,TRBJ1-1,-,TGTGCCAGCAGCTTAATGGGGGCGCCCCAAACCGGGGCTTTCTTT,CASSLMGAPQTGAFF
-,14,TRBV11-3,TRBJ1-1,-,TGTGCCAGCAGCTTAGCTCAGATCTACACTGAAGCTTTCTTT,CASSLAQIYTEAFF